This T cell receptor (beta chain) was captured by sequencing in a study of shared clonotypes between healthy human individuals. This table comes from immunoSEQ multiplex PCR, and its TCRdb copy is limited to in-frame clones, with some not included. The table lists about 2.3 million clones, 85% to 95% of them singletons. Germline V gene lookup returns CDR1 LNHDA and CDR2 SQIVND (reference sequence). The CDR3 is 13 amino acids. The V end was cut by 7 bases, the J end by 1 base, with 10 bases between. Study outcomes and limitations: Relative to memory subsets, naive subsets generally showed larger estimated richness. The expectation was that sequencing depth would affect clonotype sharing among donors. Around 5% of naive CD4 clonotypes were common to four donors.

Healthy adults negative for HIV, lacking recent acute infections or vaccinations, served as donors. As concerns this clone: Antigen unknown.

The receptor's source is a young man in good health. Some clones in this sample may be carry-over from other donors' samples. The sequencing sample was made of naive CD4+ T cells from PBMCs. Specified subset: CD45RA+ positively selected. J is TRBJ1-1 and V is TRBV19; D gene uncertain. This chain's CDR3 is CASMKGSNTEAFF. In DNA form, the CDR3 reads TGTGCCAGTATGAAGGGCTCGAACACTGAAGCTTTCTTT.